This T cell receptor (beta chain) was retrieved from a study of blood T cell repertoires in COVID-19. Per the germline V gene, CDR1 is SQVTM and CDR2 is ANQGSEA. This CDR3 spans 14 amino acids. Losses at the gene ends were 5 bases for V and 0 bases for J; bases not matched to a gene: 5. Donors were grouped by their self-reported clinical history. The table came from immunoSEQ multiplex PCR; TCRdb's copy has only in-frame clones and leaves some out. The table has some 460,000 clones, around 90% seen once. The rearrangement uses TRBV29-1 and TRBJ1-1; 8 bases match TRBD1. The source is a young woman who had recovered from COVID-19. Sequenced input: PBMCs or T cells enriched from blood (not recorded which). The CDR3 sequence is CSVLDRVLNTEAFF. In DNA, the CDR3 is TGCAGCGTTCTGGACAGGGTTTTGAACACTGAAGCTTTCTTT.